This paragraph reports one T cell receptor (beta chain). The data stem from a study of blood T cell repertoires in COVID-19. In the study overall: The samples span acute and convalescent COVID-19 from the United States, Italy and Spain. T cells, B-cell-depleted T cells, or PBMCs provided the cDNA or gDNA that served as material.

The CDR3 covers 15 residues. Germline CDR1 reads SGHTA; CDR2 reads FQGNSA. Trimming took 5 bases from V and 5 from J; bases not matched to a gene: 8. Original analysis: Amplification of reference gene primers provided the estimated nucleated cell counts. TCRdb's copy holds only in-frame clones and misses some; the assay was immunoSEQ multiplex PCR. V and J calls and clone size are as listed in that table; D and trimming were resolved from the DNA. The data hold 150,000 to 200,000 clones, with roughly 78% observed a single time. Sequences were obtained from peripheral blood. The clonotype comes from a man in his 70s with active or convalescent COVID-19. The chain recombines TRBV7-2 with TRBJ2-1, with 8 bases that match TRBD2. This CDR3 reads CASSPMRGAHNEQFF. CDR3 DNA: TGTGCCAGCAGCCCGATGCGGGGGGCCCACAATGAGCAGTTCTTC.